Shown below are 32 T cell receptor beta chains from a single sample sequenced in a study of cytomegalovirus exposure and HLA in healthy donors. 60 Vbeta and 13 Jbeta primers were used in PCR. Profiled with immunoSEQ multiplex PCR; TCRdb holds only in-frame clones, not every one. In the table there are fewer than 200,000 clones, about 81% of which are singletons. The sequencing input was PBMCs. These receptors were taken from a woman aged 45-65 years in good health and CMV-seropositive.

This clone was counted only a few times. The rearrangement links TRBV4-1 to TRBJ2-4; the match to TRBD2 covers 7 bases. V gave up 3 bases and J gave up 8 bases; unmatched junction bases: 10. The CDR3 consists of 15 residues. The germline CDR1 and CDR2 sequences are MGHRA and YSYEKL. CDR3 protein: CASSQPRAGEDIQYF. The CDR3 DNA sequence: TGCGCCAGCAGCCAGCCACGGGCGGGGGAGGACATTCAGTACTTC.

This clone has a handful of counts. CDR3 DNA: TGTGCCAGCAGAGTGGGACAGGGGATATCAGGCACTGAAGCTTTCTTT. Protein product: CASRVGQGISGTEAFF. The chain combines TRBV25-1 with TRBJ1-1; 10 bases line up with TRBD1. Germline V CDR1 and CDR2: MGHDK, SYGVNS. The CDR3 sequence is 16 residues long. V shed 6 bases and J 4 bases; nucleotides not matched to a gene: 11.

Only one count was recorded for this clone. The V and J genes are TRBV4-1 and TRBJ1-3, with D possibly matching TRBD1 (5 bases). Trimming left V 5 bases short and J 8 bases short, with 31 bases between. This CDR3 comprises 19 residues. Germline V gives CDR1 MGHRA, CDR2 YSYEKL. The CDR3 loop is CASSGDSPSLRVVLYTIYF. The CDR3 DNA sequence: TGCGCCAGCAGCGGCGACAGCCCCTCTCTACGCGTCGTACTTTACACCATATATTTT.

The chain is built from TRBV19 and TRBJ1-6, with D possibly TRBD1 on 6 matching bases. There are 16 residues in the CDR3. V shed 0 bases and J shed 10 bases, with 16 bases lying between them. Germline V lookup: CDR1 LNHDA, CDR2 SQIVND (reference sequence). CDR3 sequence (DNA): TGTGCCAGTAGTATAGATTCACAGGTAGGGGGATCACCCCTCCACTTT. As protein: CASSIDSQVGGSPLHF.

This clone came up once. This chain joins TRBV28 and TRBJ1-1; TRBD1 matches at 8 bases. CDR1 MDHEN and CDR2 SYDVKM come from the germline V gene. The J segment lost 1 base and the V segment lost 6 bases, leaving 1 base of the junction unmatched. This CDR3 region has 13 residues. The CDR3, as DNA: TGTGCCAGCAGACAGGGGGGGAACACTGAAGCTTTCTTT. Its translation is CASRQGGNTEAFF.

This clone was observed a few times. The chain couples TRBV7-3 to TRBJ2-1, with D possibly matching TRBD1 (5 bases). The CDR3 is 13 amino acids. The V gene lost 1 base and the J gene lost 5 bases, with 6 bases spanning the gap. The germline V gene encodes CDR1 SGHTA and CDR2 FQGTGA. The CDR3 DNA reads as TGTGCCAGCAGCTTAAGCAGGGACAATGAGCAGTTCTTC. Its translation is CASSLSRDNEQFF.

The chain recombines TRBV5-4 with TRBJ2-7; D may be TRBD2 (5 bases). Germline CDR1 is SGHNT and CDR2 is YYREEE (reference sequence). V was clipped by 0 bases and J by 5 bases, with 12 bases between them. The CDR3 runs to 14 residues. The DNA for the CDR3 is TGTGCCAGCAGCTTGGCTGGGAGAAGTAACGAGCAGTACTTC. It translates to CASSLAGRSNEQYF.

The gene calls are TRBV6-5 and TRBJ1-1, with D unclear. Germline lookup yields CDR1 MNHEY and CDR2 SVGAGI. The CDR3 is 15 residues long. Trimming stripped 2 bases from V and 2 bases from J, with 12 bases between. This CDR3 reads CASSYRGPVNTEAFF. The CDR3 DNA sequence: TGTGCCAGCAGTTACCGGGGTCCTGTTAACACTGAAGCTTTCTTT.

In this sample, this clone turned up once. V and J are TRBV9 and TRBJ2-2, with D unresolved. The CDR3 contains 13 residues. The V gene lost 4 bases and the J gene lost 4 bases, with 8 bases spanning the gap. Germline-derived CDR1 and CDR2 are SGDLS and YYNGEE. CDR3 in DNA: TGTGCCAGCAGCCCTTACACCACCGGGGAGCTGTTTTTT. Translation gives CASSPYTTGELFF.

This chain uses TRBV30 with TRBJ2-7; D is unresolved. CDR1 and CDR2 (germline): GTSNPN, SVGIG (reference sequence). This CDR3 has 11 residues. Trimming removed 4 bases from V and 1 base from J, with 5 bases in between. CDR3 loop: CAWTQSYEQYF. Here the CDR3 DNA reads TGTGCCTGGACCCAATCCTACGAGCAGTACTTC.

The chain has TRBV30 and TRBJ1-2, with 8 nucleotides matching TRBD1. The V and J ends lost 2 bases and 6 bases, in that order; junction bases with no gene match: 5. From germline, CDR1 is GTSNPN and CDR2 SVGIG (reference sequence). The CDR3 spans 13 residues. CDR3 nucleotides: TGTGCCTGGAGTACGACAGGGGAGGATGGCTACACCTTC. Translating it yields CAWSTTGEDGYTF.

This chain joins TRBV9 and TRBJ2-1; 9 bases line up with TRBD1. In germline, CDR1 is SGDLS, CDR2 YYNGEE. The CDR3 is 16 amino acids. Unmatched junction bases numbered 8, after V lost 3 bases and J lost 4 bases. CDR3 region: CASSGGPGQGYNEQFF. CDR3 in DNA: TGTGCCAGCAGCGGAGGGCCGGGACAGGGATACAATGAGCAGTTCTTC.

The V gene is TRBV7-9, the J gene TRBJ1-6; 8 bases map to TRBD1. From germline, CDR1 is SEHNR and CDR2 FQNEAQ (reference sequence). Trimming cost V 5 bases and J 10 bases; bases outside gene matches: 1. The CDR3 loop spans 12 amino acids. In DNA, the CDR3 is TGTGCCAGCAGCCGACAGGGGTCACCCCTCCACTTT. Translating it yields CASSRQGSPLHF. Full variable domain (rest looked up from reference TRBV7-9 and TRBJ1-6): DTGVSQNPRHKITKRGQNVTFRCDPISEHNRLYWYRQTLGQGPEFLTYFQNEAQLEKSRLLSDRFSAERPKGSFSTLEIQRTEQGDSAMYLCASSRQGSPLHFGNGTRLTVT.

V gene TRBV4-1 combines with J gene TRBJ2-4; D unresolved. Trimming took 0 bases from V and 1 from J, leaving 7 bases between them. The CDR3 length is 15 residues. Germline loops: CDR1 MGHRA, CDR2 YSYEKL. The CDR3 sequence: CASSQEQQAKNIQYF. DNA of the CDR3: TGCGCCAGCAGCCAAGAGCAACAGGCCAAAAACATTCAGTACTTC.

The rearrangement links TRBV6-5 to TRBJ2-5; possible D gene TRBD2, 5 bases. The CDR3 runs to 16 residues. The V end lost 2 bases, the J end lost 0 bases, and 13 bases lay between the germline ends. CDR1 MNHEY and CDR2 SVGAGI come from the germline V gene. For the CDR3, the DNA is TGTGCCAGCAGTTACGGAGGCGGGTCGTACCAAGAGACCCAGTACTTC. This translates into CASSYGGGSYQETQYF.

The gene calls are TRBV5-1 and TRBJ1-2; 10 bases agree with TRBD1. Germline loops: CDR1 SGHRS, CDR2 YFSETQ. This CDR3 has 14 amino acids. With V trimmed by 0 bases and J by 5 bases, 1 base remained unmatched. DNA for the CDR3: TGCGCCAGCAGCTTGGAGGGACAGGGGTATGGCTACACCTTC. It codes for CASSLEGQGYGYTF. Combining the CDR3 with reference TRBV5-1 and TRBJ1-2 gives the whole variable domain KAGVTQTPRYLIKTRGQQVTLSCSPISGHRSVSWYQQTPGQGLQFLFEYFSETQRNKGNFPGRFSGRQFSNSRSEMNVSTLELGDSALYLCASSLEGQGYGYTFGSGTRLTVV.

This chain uses TRBV21-1 with TRBJ1-5. TRBV21-1 is flagged as a pseudogene. The CDR3 is 19 residues long. In nucleotides, the CDR3 is TGTGCCAGCACCCCGTACACTTACGGGGAAGAGTCTAGTGAGGAGCCCCAGCATTTT. Translating gives CASTPYTYGEESSEEPQHF.

The V call is TRBV5-1, the J call TRBJ1-1, with D possibly TRBD1 on 6 matching bases. V was cut by 0 bases and J by 2 bases, with 8 bases left in between. There are 14 residues in the CDR3. The germline V gene has CDR1 SGHRS and CDR2 YFSETQ. The CDR3 loop reads CASSLAGTNTEAFF. CDR3 bases: TGCGCCAGCAGCTTGGCCGGGACAAACACTGAAGCTTTCTTT.

The chain combines TRBV19 with TRBJ1-2; no reliable D call. The CDR3 contains 14 residues. Germline-derived CDR1 and CDR2 are LNHDA and SQIVND (reference sequence). Trimming removed 7 bases at V and 5 bases at J, with 17 bases between. CDR3 loop: CASNSRDRYYGYTF. DNA of the CDR3: TGTGCCAGTAATAGCAGAGATCGGTATTATGGCTACACCTTC.

This sequence joins TRBV2 and TRBJ2-3; D unclear. This CDR3 comprises 13 residues. V was pared by 9 bases and J by 1 base, with 11 bases between. CDR1 SNHLY and CDR2 FYNNEI come from the germline V gene. The CDR3 loop is CASFLRGTDTQYF. The CDR3 coding sequence is TGTGCCAGTTTTCTTCGGGGCACAGATACGCAGTATTTT.

The chain joins TRBV19 to TRBJ1-1; no reliable D call. CDR3 length equals 15 residues. The V gene's germline CDR1 is LNHDA and CDR2 SQIVND (reference sequence). Trimming removed 5 bases at V and 4 bases at J, with 17 bases between. The CDR3 here is CASSDNHRQGTEAFF. CDR3 bases: TGTGCCAGTAGTGATAATCATAGACAAGGCACTGAAGCTTTCTTT.

This chain uses TRBV9 with TRBJ1-1, with 7 positions matching TRBD1. Germline trimming cut 0 bases from V and 6 bases from J; bases unmatched to any gene: 5. The CDR3 spans 14 residues. Per the germline V gene, CDR1 is SGDLS and CDR2 is YYNGEE. The DNA for the CDR3 is TGTGCCAGCAGCGTAGCTACCCAGGGGGCTGAAGCTTTCTTT. This codes for CASSVATQGAEAFF.

The gene calls are TRBV7-6 and TRBJ2-5, with 7 bases fitting TRBD1. Germline trimming cut 2 bases from V and 4 bases from J; bases unmatched to any gene: 4. CDR1 is SGHVS and CDR2 is FNYEAQ in the germline V gene. This CDR3 comprises 14 residues. Here the CDR3 DNA reads TGTGCCAGCAGCTTAACAGGGGTAGGAGAGACCCAGTACTTC. Protein: CASSLTGVGETQYF.

The chain employs TRBV15 and TRBJ1-6; weak D call: TRBD1 (6 bases). V was clipped by 5 bases and J by 6 bases, with 14 bases between them. The CDR3 length is 15 residues. The germline V gene encodes CDR1 LNHNV and CDR2 YYDKDF (reference sequence). The CDR3 bases are TGTGCCACCAGCTCCCGTGGGGGCTCTAATTCACCCCTCCACTTT. Amino acids: CATSSRGGSNSPLHF. The full variable domain, its missing parts supplied by reference TRBV15 and TRBJ1-6, is DAMVIQNPRYQVTQFGKPVTLSCSQTLNHNVMYWYQQKSSQAPKLLFHYYDKDFNNEADTPDNFQSRRPNTSFCFLDIRSPGLGDTAMYLCATSSRGGSNSPLHFGNGTRLTVT.

The chain links TRBV7-3 to TRBJ2-1; 9 bases are shared with TRBD1. The germline V gene has CDR1 SGHTA and CDR2 FQGTGA. This CDR3 region has 15 residues. J gave up 10 bases and V 0 bases, and 7 bases lay outside the gene matches. The CDR3 DNA sequence: TGTGCCAGCAGCTTAACCGGGACAGGGATTTGGGAGCAGTTCTTC. This encodes CASSLTGTGIWEQFF.

Concerning this clone itself: One end of the junction is discordant with germline, which a read error may explain. The chain couples TRBV7-9 to TRBJ1-5, with D maybe TRBD1 (5 bases). The CDR3 has 13 residues. Germline-derived CDR1 and CDR2 are SEHNR and FQNEAQ (reference sequence). The CDR3 reads CSSTGTGYQPQHF. The CDR3 bases are TGTTCCAGCACTGGGACTGGTTATCAGCCCCAGCATTTT.

V usage is TRBV6-5 and J usage is TRBJ2-3; D unresolved. V was cut by 5 bases and J by 3 bases, with 9 bases left in between. CDR1 is MNHEY and CDR2 is SVGAGI in the germline V gene. The CDR3 is 13 residues long. CDR3 region: CASSVDTTDTQYF. CDR3 bases: TGTGCCAGCAGTGTAGACACAACAGATACGCAGTATTTT.

The gene calls are TRBV5-1 and TRBJ1-1, with unresolved D. Trimming removed 3 bases from V and 8 bases from J, with 20 bases in between. The CDR3 contains 15 residues. Germline V gene lookup returns CDR1 SGHRS and CDR2 YFSETQ. This CDR3 is CASSSSMSHAGEAFF. CDR3 in DNA: TGCGCCAGCAGCTCAAGTATGTCCCACGCAGGCGAAGCTTTCTTT.

J is TRBJ1-2 and V is TRBV7-9; D perhaps matches TRBD1 (5 bases). CDR1 and CDR2 (germline): SEHNR, FQNEAQ (reference sequence). Trimming took 5 bases from V and 4 from J, leaving 11 bases between them. The CDR3 loop spans 13 amino acids. In DNA form, the CDR3 reads TGTGCCAGCAGCATCGACAGTGTCTATGGCTACACCTTC. Translating gives CASSIDSVYGYTF.

This clone was counted a few times. The chain is built from TRBV2 and TRBJ1-1, with D maybe TRBD1 (6 bases). Germline V gene sequence: CDR1 SNHLY, CDR2 FYNNEI. V lost 4 bases, J lost 7 bases, and 7 bases lay in between. This CDR3 comprises 11 residues. The CDR3 sequence: CASSVDSEAFF. For the CDR3, the DNA is TGTGCCAGCAGTGTGGACAGTGAAGCTTTCTTT.

This clone showed up just a few times. The chain couples TRBV7-8 to TRBJ2-3; tentative D call: TRBD1 (6 bases). The CDR3 is 14 residues long. The V gene's germline CDR1 is SGHVS and CDR2 FQNEAQ. V gave up 7 bases and J gave up 0 bases, with 11 bases separating them. In nucleotides, the CDR3 is TGTGCCAGCACGGGGACAACTAGCACAGATACGCAGTATTTT. Residues: CASTGTTSTDTQYF.

The rearrangement joins TRBV2 to TRBJ1-2, with 12 bases matching TRBD1. CDR1 is SNHLY and CDR2 is FYNNEI in the germline V gene. Unmatched junction bases numbered 12, after V lost 6 bases and J lost 4 bases. This CDR3 spans 17 amino acids. Written as DNA, the CDR3 is TGTGCCAGCAGATCTCCGGGACAGGGGGCTTGGAGCTATGGCTACACCTTC. Its protein product is CASRSPGQGAWSYGYTF.